The T cell receptor (beta chain) described here comes from a study of Ad26.COV2.S vaccination and SARS-CoV-2 variants. Trimming removed 5 bases from V and 4 bases from J, with 11 bases in between. Germline lookup yields CDR1 SGHTA and CDR2 FQGTGA. There are 13 residues in the CDR3. For this clone: As yet, its antigen is unknown.

Produced via immunoSEQ multiplex PCR; TCRdb's table is partial and in-frame only. Here the sample spans some 500,000 clones, roughly 89% being singletons. Study-wide results and caveats: Similar non-spike TCR breadth was seen in vaccine and placebo recipients.

Treatment denoted: about 20 received Ad26.COV2.S at low or high dose, single or two shots; about five received placebo; per-sample allocation not given. Day 63 following the first vaccine or placebo injection was when the samples were taken. This clonotype originated in a person aged 18-60 years who received the Ad26.COV2.S COVID-19 vaccine or a placebo. This material consisted of peripheral blood, taken in a trial of Ad26.COV2.S vaccine versus placebo. The chain has TRBV7-3 and TRBJ2-5; a weak D match, TRBD2 (6 bases). CDR3 protein: CASSRGLGETQYF. The CDR3, as DNA: TGTGCCAGCAGCCGGGGGTTGGGAGAGACCCAGTACTTC.